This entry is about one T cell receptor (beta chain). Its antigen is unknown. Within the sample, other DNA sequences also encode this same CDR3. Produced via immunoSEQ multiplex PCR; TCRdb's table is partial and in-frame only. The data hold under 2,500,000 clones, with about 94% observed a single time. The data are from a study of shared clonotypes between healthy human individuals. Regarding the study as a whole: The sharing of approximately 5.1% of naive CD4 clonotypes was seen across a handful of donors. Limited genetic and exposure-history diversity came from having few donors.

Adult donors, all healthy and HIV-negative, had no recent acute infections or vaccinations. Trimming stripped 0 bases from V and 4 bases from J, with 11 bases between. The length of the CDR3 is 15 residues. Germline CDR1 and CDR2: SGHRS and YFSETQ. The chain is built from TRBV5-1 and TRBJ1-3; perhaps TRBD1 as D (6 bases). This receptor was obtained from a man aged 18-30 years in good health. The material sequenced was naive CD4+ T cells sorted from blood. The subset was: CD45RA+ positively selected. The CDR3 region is CASSLDPGAGNTIYF. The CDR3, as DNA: TGCGCCAGCAGCTTGGATCCAGGGGCGGGAAACACCATATATTTT.